The present entry profiles one TCR beta chain with its context. Its antigen is as yet unknown. This sample is part of a study of shared clonotypes between healthy human individuals. Looking at the study overall: Each donor's CD8 memory used one plate, CD8 naive two, each CD4 subset three.

Study-level findings and limits: Non-shared clonotypes had lower generation probabilities than those shared by all four donors. In four donors, approximately 5% of naive CD4 clonotypes appeared in common.

Within Nashville, Tennessee resided all donors, each a Caucasian adult. Sequencing was performed with immunoSEQ multiplex PCR; in TCRdb, only in-frame clones are kept and a portion is missing. This sample has some 2,500,000 clones, with roughly 93% found just once. The junction had 4 bases not matched to a gene; V was cut back by 4 bases and J by 5 bases. This CDR3 has 14 amino acids. Germline CDR1 and CDR2: SGHTA and FQGNSA. Sequences were obtained from naive CD4+ T cells from PBMCs. Regarding subset: CD45RA+ positively selected. The sequence was obtained from a man aged 18 to 29 in good health. Some clones in this sample may be carry-over from other donors' samples. The chain has TRBV7-2 and TRBJ2-1, with 8 bases matching TRBD2. DNA of the CDR3: TGTGCCAGCAGCTATAGCGGGGCGAACAATGAGCAGTTCTTC. The encoded protein is CASSYSGANNEQFF.